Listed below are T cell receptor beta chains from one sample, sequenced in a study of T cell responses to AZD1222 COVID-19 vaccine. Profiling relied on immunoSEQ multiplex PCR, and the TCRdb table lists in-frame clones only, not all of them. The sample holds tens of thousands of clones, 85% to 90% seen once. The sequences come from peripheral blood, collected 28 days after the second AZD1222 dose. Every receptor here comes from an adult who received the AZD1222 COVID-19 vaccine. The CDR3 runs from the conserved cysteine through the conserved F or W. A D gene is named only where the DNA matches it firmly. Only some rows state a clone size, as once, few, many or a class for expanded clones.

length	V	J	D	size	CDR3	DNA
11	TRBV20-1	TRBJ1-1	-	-	CRLTRGTEAFF	TGCAGACTTACACGGGGAACTGAAGCTTTCTTT
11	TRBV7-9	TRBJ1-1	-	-	CAARRGTEAFF	TGTGCCGCCAGGCGGGGGACTGAAGCTTTCTTT
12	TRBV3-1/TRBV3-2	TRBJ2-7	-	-	CASSQEAHEQYF	TGTGCCAGCAGCCAAGAAGCCCACGAGCAGTACTTC
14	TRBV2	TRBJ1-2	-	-	CASSPDLQIYGYTF	TGTGCCAGCAGCCCGGATTTACAGATCTATGGCTACACCTTC
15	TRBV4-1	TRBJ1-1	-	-	CASSQDIQGYTEAFF	TGCGCCAGCAGCCAAGATATCCAGGGTTACACTGAAGCTTTCTTT
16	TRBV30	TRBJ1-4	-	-	CAWTPPWGRGYEKLFF	TGTGCCTGGACCCCACCGTGGGGCCGGGGCTATGAAAAACTGTTTTTT
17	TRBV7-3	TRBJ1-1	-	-	CASSLNRGGWEGGEAFF	TGTGCCAGCAGCTTAAATCGTGGGGGATGGGAAGGTGGTGAAGCTTTCTTT
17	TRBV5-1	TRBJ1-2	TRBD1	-	CASSLMAGQPFNYGYTF	TGCGCCAGCAGCTTGATGGCGGGACAGCCCTTCAACTATGGCTACACCTTC
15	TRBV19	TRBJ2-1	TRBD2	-	CASRALAHSYNEQFF	TGTGCCAGTAGAGCACTAGCGCACTCCTACAATGAGCAGTTCTTC
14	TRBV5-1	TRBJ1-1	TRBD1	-	CASSWDRGNTEAFF	TGCGCCAGCAGCTGGGACAGGGGGAACACTGAAGCTTTCTTT
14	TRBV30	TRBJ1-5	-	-	CAWAALQGNQPQHF	TGTGCCTGGGCCGCCCTACAGGGAAATCAGCCCCAGCATTTT
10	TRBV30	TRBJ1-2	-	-	CAWSPDRYTF	TGTGCCTGGAGTCCAGACCGCTACACCTTC
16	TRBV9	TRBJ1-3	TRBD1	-	CASGSGQFISGNTIYF	TGTGCCAGCGGGTCGGGACAGTTTATATCTGGAAACACCATATATTTT
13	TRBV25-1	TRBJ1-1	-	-	CASSEFEVTEAFF	TGTGCCAGCAGTGAATTCGAGGTGACTGAAGCTTTCTTT
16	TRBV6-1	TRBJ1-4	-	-	CASSDGRGVTNEKLFF	TGTGCCAGCAGTGATGGCAGGGGTGTAACTAATGAAAAACTGTTTTTT
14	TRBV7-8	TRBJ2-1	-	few	CASTGESSYNEQFF	TGTGCCAGCACCGGGGAAAGCTCCTACAATGAGCAGTTCTTC
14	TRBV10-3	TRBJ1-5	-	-	CAISESNGNQPQHF	TGTGCCATCAGTGAGTCCAACGGAAATCAGCCCCAGCATTTT
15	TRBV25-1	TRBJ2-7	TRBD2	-	CASSENGGALYEQYF	TGTGCCAGCAGTGAAAACGGGGGGGCACTCTACGAGCAGTACTTC
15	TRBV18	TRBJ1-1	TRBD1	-	CASSQVEGAGTEAFF	TGTGCCAGCTCACAGGTTGAGGGGGCAGGTACTGAAGCTTTCTTT
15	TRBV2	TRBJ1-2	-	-	CASSGARDSVLGYTF	TGTGCCAGCAGTGGAGCGAGGGATAGTGTTTTGGGCTACACCTTC
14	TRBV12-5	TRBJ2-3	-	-	CASGLTTGTDTQYF	TGTGCTAGTGGTCTCACTACCGGCACAGATACGCAGTATTTT
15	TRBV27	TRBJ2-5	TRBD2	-	CASSFREGTQETQYF	TGTGCCAGCAGTTTCCGGGAGGGGACTCAAGAGACCCAGTACTTC
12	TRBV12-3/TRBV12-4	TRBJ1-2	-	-	CASSPRNYGYTF	TGTGCCAGCAGCCCGAGGAACTATGGCTACACCTTC
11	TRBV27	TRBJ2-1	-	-	CASSFDNEQFF	TGTGCCAGCAGTTTTGACAATGAGCAGTTCTTC
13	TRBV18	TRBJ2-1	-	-	CASSPVPLDEQFF	TGTGCCAGCTCACCGGTACCCCTCGATGAGCAGTTCTTC
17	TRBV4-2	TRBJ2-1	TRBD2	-	CASSHGTSGGFYNEQFF	TGTGCCAGCAGCCACGGGACTAGCGGGGGATTCTACAATGAGCAGTTCTTC
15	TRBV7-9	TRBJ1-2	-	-	CASSPGGSEVYGYTF	TGTGCCAGCAGCCCGGGGGGAAGCGAGGTCTATGGCTACACCTTC
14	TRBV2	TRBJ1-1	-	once	CASSEALPNTEAFF	TGTGCCAGCAGTGAAGCGCTCCCGAACACTGAAGCTTTCTTT
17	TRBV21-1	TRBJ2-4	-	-	CASSKGGQLLAKNIQYF	TGTGCCAGCAGCAAAGGAGGACAACTTCTAGCCAAAAACATTCAGTACTTC
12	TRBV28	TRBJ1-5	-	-	CASTRGNQPQHF	TGTGCCAGCACCCGGGGGAATCAGCCCCAGCATTTT
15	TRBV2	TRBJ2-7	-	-	CASSEEQGSSYEQYF	TGTGCCAGCAGTGAAGAACAGGGAAGCTCCTACGAGCAGTACTTC
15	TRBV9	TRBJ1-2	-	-	CASSVDADSNYGYTF	TGTGCCAGCAGCGTAGATGCCGACAGTAACTATGGCTACACCTTC
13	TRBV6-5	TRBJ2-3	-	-	CASSNPGTDTQYF	TGTGCCAGCAGCAATCCCGGGACAGATACGCAGTATTTT
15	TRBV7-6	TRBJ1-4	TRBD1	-	CASSPRTGANEKLFF	TGTGCCAGCAGCCCTCGGACAGGGGCTAATGAAAAACTGTTTTTT
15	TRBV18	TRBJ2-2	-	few	CASSPLGTNTGELFF	TGTGCCAGCTCACCATTGGGCACTAACACCGGGGAGCTGTTTTTT
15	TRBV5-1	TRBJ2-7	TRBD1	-	CASSPDLLTGGEQYF	TGCGCCAGCAGCCCGGACCTTCTGACAGGGGGCGAGCAGTACTTC
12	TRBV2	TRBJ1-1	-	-	CASSDRVTEAFF	TGTGCCAGCAGTGATCGGGTGACTGAAGCTTTCTTT
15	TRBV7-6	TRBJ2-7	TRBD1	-	CASSLAGQGLYEQYF	TGTGCCAGCAGCTTAGCCGGACAGGGCCTCTACGAGCAGTACTTC
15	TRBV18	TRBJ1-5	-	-	CASSPTASSNQPQHF	TGTGCCAGCTCACCAACGGCAAGTAGCAATCAGCCCCAGCATTTT
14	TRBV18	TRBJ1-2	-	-	CASSPRDPSDGYTF	TGTGCCAGCTCACCGCGGGACCCCTCGGATGGCTACACCTTC
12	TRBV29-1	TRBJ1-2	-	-	CSVERVPYGYTF	TGCAGCGTTGAACGAGTCCCCTATGGCTACACCTTC
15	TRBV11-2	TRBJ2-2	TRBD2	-	CASSSAGRNTGELFF	TGTGCCAGCAGCTCAGCGGGGAGGAACACCGGGGAGCTGTTTTTT
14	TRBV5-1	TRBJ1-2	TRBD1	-	CASSLDGTGSGYTF	TGCGCCAGCAGCTTAGATGGGACAGGAAGTGGCTACACCTTC
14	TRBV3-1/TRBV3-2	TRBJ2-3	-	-	CATAPIVGTDTQYF	TGTGCAACCGCCCCCATCGTGGGCACAGATACGCAGTATTTT
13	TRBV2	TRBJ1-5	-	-	CASSPDGNQPQHF	TGTGCCAGCAGTCCTGACGGGAATCAGCCCCAGCATTTT
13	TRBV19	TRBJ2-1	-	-	CASNKAVHNEQFF	TGTGCCAGTAACAAGGCCGTCCACAATGAGCAGTTCTTC